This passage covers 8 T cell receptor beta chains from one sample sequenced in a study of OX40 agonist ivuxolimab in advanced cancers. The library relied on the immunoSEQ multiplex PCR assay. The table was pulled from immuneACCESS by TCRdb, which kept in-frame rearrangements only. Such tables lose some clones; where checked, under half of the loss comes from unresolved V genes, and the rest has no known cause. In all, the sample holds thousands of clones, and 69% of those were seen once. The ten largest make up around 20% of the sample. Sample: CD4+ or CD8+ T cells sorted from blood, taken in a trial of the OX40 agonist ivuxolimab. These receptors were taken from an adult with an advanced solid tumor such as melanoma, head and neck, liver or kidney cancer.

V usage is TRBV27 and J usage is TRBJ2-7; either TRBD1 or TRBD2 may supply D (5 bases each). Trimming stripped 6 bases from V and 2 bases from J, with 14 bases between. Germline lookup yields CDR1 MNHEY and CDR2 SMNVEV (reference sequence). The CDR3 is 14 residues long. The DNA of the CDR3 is TGTGCCAGCAGGCCCGACGGGGCCGCCTACGAGCAGTACTTC. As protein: CASRPDGAAYEQYF.

In nucleotides, the CDR3 is TGTGCCAGCAGCTTTCGGGCAGGCCGCTCCTACGAGCAGTACTTC. The encoded protein is CASSFRAGRSYEQYF. The chain is built from TRBV5-6 and TRBJ2-7, with D uncertain. The CDR3 covers 15 residues. Trimming removed 2 bases from V and 0 bases from J, with 12 bases in between. In germline, CDR1 is SGHDT, CDR2 YYEEEE.

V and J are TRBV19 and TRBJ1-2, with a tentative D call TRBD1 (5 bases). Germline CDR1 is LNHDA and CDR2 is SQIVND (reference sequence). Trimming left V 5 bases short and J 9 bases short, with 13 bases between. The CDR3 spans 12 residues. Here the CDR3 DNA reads TGTGCCAGTAGTGACAGTTTTACTCGCTACACCTTC. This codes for CASSDSFTRYTF. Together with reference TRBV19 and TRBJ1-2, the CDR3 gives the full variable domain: DGGITQSPKYLFRKEGQNVTLSCEQNLNHDAMYWYRQDPGQGLRLIYYSQIVNDFQKGDIAEGYSVSREKKESFPLTVTSAQKNPTAFYLCASSDSFTRYTFGSGTRLTVV.

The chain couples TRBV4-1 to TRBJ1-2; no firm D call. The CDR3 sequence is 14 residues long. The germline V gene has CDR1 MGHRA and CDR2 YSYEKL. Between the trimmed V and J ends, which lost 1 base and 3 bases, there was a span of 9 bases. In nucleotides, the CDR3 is TGCGCCAGCAGCCAAGTGTGGGGTGACTATGGCTACACCTTC. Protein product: CASSQVWGDYGYTF.

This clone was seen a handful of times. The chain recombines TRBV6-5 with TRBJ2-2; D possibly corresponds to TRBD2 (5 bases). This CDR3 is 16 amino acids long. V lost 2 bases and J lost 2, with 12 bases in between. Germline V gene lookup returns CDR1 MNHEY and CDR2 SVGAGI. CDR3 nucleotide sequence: TGTGCCAGCAGTTACGGGGTAGCGCAAAACACCGGGGAGCTGTTTTTT. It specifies CASSYGVAQNTGELFF.

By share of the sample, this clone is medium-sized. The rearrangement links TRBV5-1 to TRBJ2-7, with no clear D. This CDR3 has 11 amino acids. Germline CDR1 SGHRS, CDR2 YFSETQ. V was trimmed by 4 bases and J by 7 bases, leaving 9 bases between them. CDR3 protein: CASSHYQEQYF. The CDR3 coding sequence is TGCGCCAGCAGCCATTACCAAGAGCAGTACTTC.

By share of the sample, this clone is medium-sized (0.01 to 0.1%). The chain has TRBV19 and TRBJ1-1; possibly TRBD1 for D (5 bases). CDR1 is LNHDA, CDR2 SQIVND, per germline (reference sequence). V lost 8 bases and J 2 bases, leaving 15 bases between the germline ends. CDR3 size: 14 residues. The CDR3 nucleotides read TGTGCCAGTGCCATCGGCGGGGGTAACACTGAAGCTTTCTTT. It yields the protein CASAIGGGNTEAFF.

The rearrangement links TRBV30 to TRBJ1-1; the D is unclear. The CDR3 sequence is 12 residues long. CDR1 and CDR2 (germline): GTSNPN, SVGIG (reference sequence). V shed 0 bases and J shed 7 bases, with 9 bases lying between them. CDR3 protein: CAWSVRNSEAFF. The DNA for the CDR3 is TGTGCCTGGAGTGTACGTAATAGTGAAGCTTTCTTT.